These T cell receptor beta chains were read from a single sample in a study of response to subunit inactivated influenza vaccine. TCRdb passed the RT-PCR reads through MiXCR, listing each CDR3 protein once. Of more than 700,000 distinct CDR3 sequences detected, approximately 22% appear once; the ten largest clones hold roughly a tenth. The starting material was PBMCs from blood, obtained about 5 days after vaccination. The receptors come from a man aged 50 to 60 who received an inactivated influenza vaccine. CDR3s include the opening cysteine and the closing phenylalanine or tryptophan. Fields, in order: D gene, V gene, clone size, J gene, CDR3 length, CDR3 protein, CDR3 DNA. D genes are given only for firm matches. The size entry is marked missing in some rows and otherwise reads once, few, many or a size class.

-	TRBV4-3	few	TRBJ2-5	14	CASSQEASRETQYF	TGCGCCAGCAGCCAAGAGGCCAGTCGAGAGACCCAGTACTTC
-	TRBV2	-	TRBJ2-1	14	CASSEAQGGPEQFF	TGTGCCAGCAGTGAAGCGCAGGGGGGCCCTGAGCAGTTCTTC
-	TRBV20-1	-	TRBJ2-7	15	CSARGARVRDYEQYF	TGCAGTGCTAGAGGGGCGAGGGTACGGGACTACGAGCAGTACTTC
-	TRBV4-3	-	TRBJ2-7	15	CASSRLVGRDYEQYF	TGCGCCAGCAGCCGTTTGGTAGGGAGAGACTACGAGCAGTACTTC
TRBD1	TRBV20-1	few	TRBJ1-5	14	CSATDRATDQPQHF	TGCAGTGCCACTGACAGGGCCACGGATCAGCCCCAGCATTTT
TRBD2	TRBV5-1	-	TRBJ2-1	15	CASSLELAGTHEQFF	TGCGCCAGCAGCTTGGAACTAGCGGGAACGCATGAGCAGTTCTTC
-	TRBV6-2/TRBV6-3	few	TRBJ2-7	15	CASSYGAGADYEQYF	TGTGCCAGCAGTTACGGTGCGGGGGCCGACTACGAGCAGTACTTC
-	TRBV12-3/TRBV12-4	-	TRBJ2-2	15	CASSFPAVNTGELFF	TGTGCCAGCAGTTTTCCGGCAGTGAACACCGGGGAGCTGTTTTTT
-	TRBV12-3/TRBV12-4	many	TRBJ2-1	11	CASSLQNEQFF	TGCGCCAGCAGCTTACAGAATGAGCAGTTCTTC
-	TRBV19	-	TRBJ1-1	15	CASKGRPGSQTEAFF	TGTGCCAGTAAAGGTCGTCCAGGGAGTCAAACTGAAGCTTTCTTT
TRBD1	TRBV27	-	TRBJ1-3	15	CASAAWTGSGNTIYF	TGTGCCAGCGCGGCTTGGACAGGGTCCGGAAACACCATATATTTT
-	TRBV12-3/TRBV12-4	many	TRBJ2-7	15	CASSFVGQATYEQYF	TGTGCCAGCAGTTTTGTAGGGCAGGCAACCTACGAGCAGTACTTC
-	TRBV7-2	few	TRBJ1-6	15	CASTPSGPNNSPLHF	TGTGCCAGCACCCCCAGCGGACCTAATAATTCACCCCTCCACTTT
-	TRBV4-2	few	TRBJ1-5	16	CASSQVSGTGNQPQHF	TGTGCCAGCAGCCAAGTCTCCGGGACGGGTAATCAGCCCCAGCATTTT
TRBD2	TRBV10-2	few	TRBJ2-3	16	CASSHGLAASTDTQYF	TGCGCCAGCAGCCATGGACTAGCGGCTAGCACAGATACGCAGTATTTT
TRBD1	TRBV11-2	-	TRBJ2-7	15	CASSSLRDRDGEQYF	TGTGCCAGCAGCTCGCTCCGGGACAGGGATGGCGAGCAGTACTTC
TRBD1	TRBV12-3/TRBV12-4	few	TRBJ2-7	15	CASSRKGQSSYEQYF	TGTGCCAGCAGCCGGAAGGGACAGAGCTCCTACGAGCAGTACTTC
-	TRBV12-3/TRBV12-4	few	TRBJ2-7	12	CASTLGAYEQYF	TGTGCCAGCACCCTCGGAGCCTACGAGCAGTACTTC
-	TRBV7-8	-	TRBJ2-1	13	CASSLARHNEQFF	TGTGCCAGCAGCTTAGCCAGGCACAATGAGCAGTTCTTC
-	TRBV3-1	few	TRBJ2-2	15	CASRISGLNTGELFF	TGTGCCAGCAGGATTAGCGGATTAAACACCGGGGAGCTGTTTTTT
-	TRBV7-2	few	TRBJ2-2	15	CASRVTQAQNGELFF	TGTGCCAGCAGGGTTACTCAAGCTCAGAACGGGGAGCTGTTTTTT
-	TRBV24-1	-	TRBJ2-3	12	CATTRETDTQYF	TGTGCCACCACTCGGGAGACAGACACGCAGTATTTT
-	TRBV30	-	TRBJ2-7	14	CAWKRTVLSYEQHF	TGTGCCTGGAAGAGGACAGTTCTATCCTACGAGCAGCACTTC
TRBD1	TRBV5-1	-	TRBJ1-1	18	CASSLRPGTGGTDTEAFF	TGCGCCAGCAGCTTGAGACCCGGGACAGGGGGCACGGACACTGAAGCTTTCTTT
-	TRBV29-1	-	TRBJ2-1	15	CSVGRPEGGRNEQFF	TGCAGCGTTGGTCGCCCGGAGGGCGGTCGCAATGAGCAGTTCTTC
-	TRBV3-1	-	TRBJ1-1	12	CASSQGVREAFF	TGTGCCAGCAGCCAGGGAGTCAGGGAGGCTTTCTTT
TRBD1	TRBV4-2	few	TRBJ2-1	14	CASSRDRGPNEQFF	TGTGCCAGCAGCCGGGACAGGGGGCCTAATGAGCAGTTCTTC
TRBD2	TRBV5-1	many	TRBJ2-3	14	CASSRLSGGDTQYF	TGCGCCAGCAGCAGACTTAGCGGGGGAGATACGCAGTATTTT
TRBD2	TRBV28	-	TRBJ2-3	17	CASSPSAGRIGEDTQYF	TGTGCCAGCAGTCCCTCTGCCGGGAGGATCGGTGAAGATACGCAGTATTTT
-	TRBV27	few	TRBJ2-7	15	CASSSTRRQYYEQYF	TGTGCCAGCAGTTCAACACGCCGACAGTACTACGAGCAGTACTTC
-	TRBV20-1	few	TRBJ1-3	13	CSARGGLGNTIYF	TGCAGTGCTAGGGGGGGGCTCGGAAACACCATATATTTT
TRBD2	TRBV24-1	few	TRBJ2-1	15	CATGLAGASYNEQFF	TGTGCCACAGGACTAGCGGGAGCTTCCTACAATGAGCAGTTCTTC
-	TRBV10-3	-	TRBJ1-6	12	CAISEINSPLHF	TGTGCCATCAGTGAAATAAATTCACCCCTCCACTTT